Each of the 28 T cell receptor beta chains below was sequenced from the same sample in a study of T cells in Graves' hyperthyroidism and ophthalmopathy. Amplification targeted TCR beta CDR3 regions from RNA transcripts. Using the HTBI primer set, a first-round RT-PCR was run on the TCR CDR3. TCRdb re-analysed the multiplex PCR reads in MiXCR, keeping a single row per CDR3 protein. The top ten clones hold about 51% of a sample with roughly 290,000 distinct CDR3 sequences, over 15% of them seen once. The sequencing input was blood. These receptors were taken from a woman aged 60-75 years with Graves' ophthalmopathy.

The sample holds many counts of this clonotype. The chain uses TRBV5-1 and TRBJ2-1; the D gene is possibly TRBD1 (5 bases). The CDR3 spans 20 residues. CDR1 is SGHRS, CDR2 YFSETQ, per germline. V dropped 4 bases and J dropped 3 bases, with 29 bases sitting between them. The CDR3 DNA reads TGCGCCAGCAGCCCCCCGAGTGGGGCGCTTGGTAAGTTCGACTACAATGAGCAGTTCTTC. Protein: CASSPPSGALGKFDYNEQFF.

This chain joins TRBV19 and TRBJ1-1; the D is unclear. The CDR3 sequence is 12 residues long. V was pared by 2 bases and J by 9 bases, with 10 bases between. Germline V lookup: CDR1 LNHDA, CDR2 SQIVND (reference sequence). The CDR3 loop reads CASSIKISQAFF. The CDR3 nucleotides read TGTGCCAGTAGTATAAAGATATCACAAGCTTTCTTT.

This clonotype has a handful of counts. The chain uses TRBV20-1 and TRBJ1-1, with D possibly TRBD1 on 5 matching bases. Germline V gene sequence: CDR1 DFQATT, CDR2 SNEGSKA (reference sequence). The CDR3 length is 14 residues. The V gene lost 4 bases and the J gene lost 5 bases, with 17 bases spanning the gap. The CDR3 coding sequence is TGCAGTGCTACGGTGACAGTCCCGTGGACTGAAGCTTTCTTT. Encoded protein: CSATVTVPWTEAFF.

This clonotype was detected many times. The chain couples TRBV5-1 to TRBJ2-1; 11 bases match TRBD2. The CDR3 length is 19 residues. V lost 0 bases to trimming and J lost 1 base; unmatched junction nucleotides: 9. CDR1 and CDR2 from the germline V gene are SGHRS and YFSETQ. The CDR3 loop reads CASSLVGSGRAVSYNEQFF. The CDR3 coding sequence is TGCGCCAGCAGCTTGGTGGGTAGCGGGAGGGCCGTTTCCTACAATGAGCAGTTCTTC.

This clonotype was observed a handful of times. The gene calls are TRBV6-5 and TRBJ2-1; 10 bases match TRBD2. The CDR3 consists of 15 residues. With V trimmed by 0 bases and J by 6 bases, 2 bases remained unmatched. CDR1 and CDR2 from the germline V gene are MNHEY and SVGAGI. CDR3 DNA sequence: TGTGCCAGCAGTTACTCGAGCGGGGGGGCCAATGAGCAGTTCTTC. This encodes CASSYSSGGANEQFF.

The CDR3 here is CSCRAPGRGVEKLFF. DNA for the CDR3: TGCAGCTGCCGGGCCCCGGGAAGAGGGGTTGAAAAACTGTTTTTT. This chain links TRBV29-1 with TRBJ1-4, with D possibly TRBD1 on 5 matching bases. The CDR3 extends over 15 amino acids. CDR1 SQVTM and CDR2 ANQGSEA come from the germline V gene. V lost 8 bases to trimming and J lost 7 bases, with 23 bases between them.

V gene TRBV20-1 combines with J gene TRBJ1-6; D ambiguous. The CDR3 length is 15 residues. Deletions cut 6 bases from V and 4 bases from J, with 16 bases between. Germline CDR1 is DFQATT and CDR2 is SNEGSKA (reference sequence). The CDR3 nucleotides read TGCAGTGCCCTTGACCCCTTCGGGTATAATTCACCCCTCCACTTT. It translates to CSALDPFGYNSPLHF.

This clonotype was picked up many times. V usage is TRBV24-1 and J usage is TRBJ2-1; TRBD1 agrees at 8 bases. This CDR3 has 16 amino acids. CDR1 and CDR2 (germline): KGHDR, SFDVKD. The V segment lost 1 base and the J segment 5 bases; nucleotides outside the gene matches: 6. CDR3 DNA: TGTGCCACCAGTGATTTTCCAGGGGGCCTCGACAATGAGCAGTTCTTC. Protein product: CATSDFPGGLDNEQFF.

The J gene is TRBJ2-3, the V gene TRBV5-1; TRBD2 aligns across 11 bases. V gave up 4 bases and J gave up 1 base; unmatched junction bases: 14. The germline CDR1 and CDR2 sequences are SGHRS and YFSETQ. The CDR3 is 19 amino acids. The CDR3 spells CASSGSNLAGGPGTDTQYF. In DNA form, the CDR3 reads TGCGCCAGCAGCGGATCAAATTTAGCGGGAGGGCCCGGCACAGATACGCAGTATTTT.

The CDR3: CASSRQQGASGEQYF. As DNA, the CDR3 is TGTGCCAGCAGCCGCCAACAGGGGGCTTCAGGAGAGCAGTACTTC. The chain has TRBV7-2 and TRBJ2-7; 9 bases map to TRBD1. V was clipped by 5 bases and J by 7 bases; unmatched bases: 12. The CDR3 length is 15 residues. Germline V gives CDR1 SGHTA, CDR2 FQGNSA.

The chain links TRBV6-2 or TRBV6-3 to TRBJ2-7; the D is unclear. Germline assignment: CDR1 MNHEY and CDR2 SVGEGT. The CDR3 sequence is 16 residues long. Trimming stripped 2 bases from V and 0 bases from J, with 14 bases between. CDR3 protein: CASSYGFVRPSYEQYF. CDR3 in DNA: TGTGCCAGCAGTTACGGGTTTGTCAGGCCCTCCTACGAGCAGTACTTC.

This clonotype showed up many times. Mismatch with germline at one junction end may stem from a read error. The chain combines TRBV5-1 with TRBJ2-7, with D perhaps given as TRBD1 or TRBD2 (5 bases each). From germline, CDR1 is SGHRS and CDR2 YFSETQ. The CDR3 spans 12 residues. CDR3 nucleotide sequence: TGTGCCAGCAGCTTAGAGGGGTACGAGCAGTACTTC. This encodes CASSLEGYEQYF.

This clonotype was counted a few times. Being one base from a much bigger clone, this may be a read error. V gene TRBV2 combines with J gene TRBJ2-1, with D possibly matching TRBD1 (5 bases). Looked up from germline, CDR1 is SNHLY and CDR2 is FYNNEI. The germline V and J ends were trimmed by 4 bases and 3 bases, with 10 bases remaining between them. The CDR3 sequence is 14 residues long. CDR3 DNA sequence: TGTGCCAGCAGTGTTTCAGGGAACTACAATGAGCAGTTCTTC. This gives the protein CASSVSGNYNEQFF.

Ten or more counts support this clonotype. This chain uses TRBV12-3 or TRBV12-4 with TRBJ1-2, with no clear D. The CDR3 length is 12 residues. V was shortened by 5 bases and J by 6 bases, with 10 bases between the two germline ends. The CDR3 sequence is CASSVGSDGYTF. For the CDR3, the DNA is TGTGCCAGCAGTGTGGGATCGGATGGCTACACCTTC.

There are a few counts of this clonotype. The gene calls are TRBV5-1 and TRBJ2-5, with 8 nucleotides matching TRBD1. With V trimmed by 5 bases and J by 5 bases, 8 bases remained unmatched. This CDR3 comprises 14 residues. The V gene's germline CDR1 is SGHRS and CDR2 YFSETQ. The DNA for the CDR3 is TGCGCCAGCAGTTCGCAGGGGGCTGGGGAGACCCAGTACTTC. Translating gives CASSSQGAGETQYF. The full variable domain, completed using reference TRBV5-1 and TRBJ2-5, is KAGVTQTPRYLIKTRGQQVTLSCSPISGHRSVSWYQQTPGQGLQFLFEYFSETQRNKGNFPGRFSGRQFSNSRSEMNVSTLELGDSALYLCASSSQGAGETQYFGPGTRLLVL.

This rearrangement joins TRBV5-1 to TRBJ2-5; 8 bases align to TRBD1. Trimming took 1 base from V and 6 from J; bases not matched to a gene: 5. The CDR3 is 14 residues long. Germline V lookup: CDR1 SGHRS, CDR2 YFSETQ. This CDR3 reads CASSLTGGSKTQYF. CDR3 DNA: TGCGCCAGCAGCTTGACAGGGGGATCGAAGACCCAGTACTTC.

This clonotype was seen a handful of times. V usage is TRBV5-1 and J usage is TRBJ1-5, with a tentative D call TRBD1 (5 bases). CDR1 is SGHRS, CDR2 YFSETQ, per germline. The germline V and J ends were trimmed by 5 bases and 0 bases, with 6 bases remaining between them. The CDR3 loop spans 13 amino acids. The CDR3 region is CASRQDSNQPQHF. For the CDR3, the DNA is TGCGCCAGCAGACAGGATAGCAATCAGCCCCAGCATTTT.

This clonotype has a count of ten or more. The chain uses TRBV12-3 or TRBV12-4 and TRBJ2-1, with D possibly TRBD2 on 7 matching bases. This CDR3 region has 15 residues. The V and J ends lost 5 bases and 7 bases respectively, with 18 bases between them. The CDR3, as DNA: TGTGCCAGCAGTCCGCCGGGGGGCCAAAGGAATGAGCAGTTCTTC. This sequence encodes CASSPPGGQRNEQFF.

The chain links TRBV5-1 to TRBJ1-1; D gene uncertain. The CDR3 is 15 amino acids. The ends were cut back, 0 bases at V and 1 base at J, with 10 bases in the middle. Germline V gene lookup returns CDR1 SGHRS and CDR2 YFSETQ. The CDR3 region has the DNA TGCGCCAGCAGCTTGGAGCCGGGATCGAACACTGAAGCTTTCTTT. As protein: CASSLEPGSNTEAFF.

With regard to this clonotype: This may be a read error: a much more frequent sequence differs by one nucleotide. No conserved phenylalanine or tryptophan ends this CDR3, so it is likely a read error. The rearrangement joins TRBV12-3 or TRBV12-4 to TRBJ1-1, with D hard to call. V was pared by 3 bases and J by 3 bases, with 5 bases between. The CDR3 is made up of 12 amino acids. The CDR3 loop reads CASSFAHTEAFL. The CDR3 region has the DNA TGTGCCAGCAGTTTCGCGCACACTGAAGCTTTCTTA.

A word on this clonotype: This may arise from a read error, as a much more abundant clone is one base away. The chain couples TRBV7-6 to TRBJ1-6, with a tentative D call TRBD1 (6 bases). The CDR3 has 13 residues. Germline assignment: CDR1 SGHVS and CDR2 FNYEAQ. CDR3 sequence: CASSSDSNSPPHF. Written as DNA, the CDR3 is TGTGCCAGCAGCTCGGACAGTAATTCACCCCCCCACTTT. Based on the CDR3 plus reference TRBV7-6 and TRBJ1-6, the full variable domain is GAGVSQSPRYKVTKRGQDVALRCDPISGHVSLYWYRQALGQGPEFLTYFNYEAQQDKSGLPNDRFSAERPEGSISTLTIQRTEQRDSAMYRCASSSDSNSPPHFGNGTRLTVT.

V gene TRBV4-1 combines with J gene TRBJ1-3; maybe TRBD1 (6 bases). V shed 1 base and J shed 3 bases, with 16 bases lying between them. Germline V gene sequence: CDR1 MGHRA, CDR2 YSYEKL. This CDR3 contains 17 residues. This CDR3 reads CASSQVFGGNIGNTIYF. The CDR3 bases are TGCGCCAGCAGCCAAGTGTTCGGGGGCAATATTGGAAACACCATATATTTT.

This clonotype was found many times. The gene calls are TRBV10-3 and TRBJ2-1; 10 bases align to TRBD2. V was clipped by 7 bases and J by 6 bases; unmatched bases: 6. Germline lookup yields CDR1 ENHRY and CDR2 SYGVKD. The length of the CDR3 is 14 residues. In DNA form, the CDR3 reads TGTGCCATCACCGAGCGGGAGGGCCCCAATGAGCAGTTCTTC. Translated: CAITEREGPNEQFF.

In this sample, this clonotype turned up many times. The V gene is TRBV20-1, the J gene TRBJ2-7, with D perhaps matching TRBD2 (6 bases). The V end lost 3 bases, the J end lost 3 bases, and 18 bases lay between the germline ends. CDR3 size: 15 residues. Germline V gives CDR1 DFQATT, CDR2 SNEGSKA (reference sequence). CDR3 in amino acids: CSARSVWTGDYEQYF. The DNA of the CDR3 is TGCAGTGCTAGGAGCGTTTGGACGGGGGACTACGAGCAGTACTTC.

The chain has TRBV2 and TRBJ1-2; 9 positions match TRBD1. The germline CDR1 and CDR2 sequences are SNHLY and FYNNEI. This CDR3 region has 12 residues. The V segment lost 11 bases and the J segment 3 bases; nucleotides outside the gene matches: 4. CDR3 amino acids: CAGRDRDYGYTF. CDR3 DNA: TGTGCCGGACGGGACAGGGACTATGGCTACACCTTC.

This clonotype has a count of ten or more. DNA of the CDR3: TGCGCCAGCAGACAGGGTCAGAACACTGAAGCTTTCTTT. This encodes CASRQGQNTEAFF. This chain links TRBV5-1 with TRBJ1-1; D is perhaps TRBD1 (6 bases). Germline V gene sequence: CDR1 SGHRS, CDR2 YFSETQ. The CDR3 covers 13 residues. Trimming left V 5 bases short and J 1 base short, with 9 bases between.

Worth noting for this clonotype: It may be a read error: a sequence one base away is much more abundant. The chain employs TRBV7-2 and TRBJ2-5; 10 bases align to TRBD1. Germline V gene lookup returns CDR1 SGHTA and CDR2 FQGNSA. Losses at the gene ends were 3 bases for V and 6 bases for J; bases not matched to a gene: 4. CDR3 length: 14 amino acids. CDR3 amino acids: CASSLGTGAKTQYF. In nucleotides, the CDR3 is TGTGCCAGCAGCTTGGGGACAGGGGCAAAGACCCAGTACTTC.

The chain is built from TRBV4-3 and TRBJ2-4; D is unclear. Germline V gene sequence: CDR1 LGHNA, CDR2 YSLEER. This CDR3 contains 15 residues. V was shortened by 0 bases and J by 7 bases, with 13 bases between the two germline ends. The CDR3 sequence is CASSQDDKGRNIQYF. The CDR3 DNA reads TGCGCCAGCAGCCAAGATGATAAAGGGCGTAACATTCAGTACTTC.